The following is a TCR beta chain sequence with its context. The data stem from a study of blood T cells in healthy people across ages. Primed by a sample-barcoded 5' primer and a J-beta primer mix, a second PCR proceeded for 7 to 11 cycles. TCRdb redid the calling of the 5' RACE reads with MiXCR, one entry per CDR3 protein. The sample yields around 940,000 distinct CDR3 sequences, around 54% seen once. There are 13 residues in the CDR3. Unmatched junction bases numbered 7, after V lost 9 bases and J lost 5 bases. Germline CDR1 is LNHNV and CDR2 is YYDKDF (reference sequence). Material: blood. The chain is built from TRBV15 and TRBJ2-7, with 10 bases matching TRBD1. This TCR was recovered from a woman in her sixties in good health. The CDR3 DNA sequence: TGTGCCACTCGGGGGACAGGGGTCCACGAGCAGTACTTC. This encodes CATRGTGVHEQYF.